Presented here are 2 T cell receptor beta chains from one specimen sequenced in a study of blood T cell repertoires in COVID-19. The table came from immunoSEQ multiplex PCR; TCRdb's copy has only in-frame clones and leaves some out. The sample consists of 200,000 to 250,000 clones, about 80% of them appearing once. The sequenced sample consisted of PBMCs or T cells enriched from blood (not recorded which). These TCRs come from a man in his 60s who had recovered from COVID-19.

This chain uses TRBV7-9 with TRBJ2-5; 9 bases are shared with TRBD2. The CDR3 is 16 residues long. CDR1 is SEHNR and CDR2 is FQNEAQ in the germline V gene (reference sequence). V was clipped by 1 base and J by 2 bases; unmatched bases: 5. CDR3 bases: TGTGCCAGCAGCTTAGGGGTCAGCGGGGGGCAAGAGACCCAGTACTTC. The encoded protein is CASSLGVSGGQETQYF.

This clone was picked up a small number of times. This rearrangement joins TRBV27 to TRBJ2-1, with 15 bases that match TRBD2. The CDR3 extends over 15 amino acids. Trimming at V came to 6 bases and at J to 8 bases, leaving 5 bases not matched to a gene. Per the germline V gene, CDR1 is MNHEY and CDR2 is SMNVEV (reference sequence). For the CDR3, the DNA is TGTGCCAGCAGCGCCGGACTAGCGGGGGGGGATGAGCAGTTCTTC. It encodes CASSAGLAGGDEQFF.